What follows are 24 T cell receptor beta chains derived from one specimen sequenced in a study of blood T cell repertoires in COVID-19. Method: immunoSEQ multiplex PCR; TCRdb's copy keeps in-frame clones and lacks some. Of approximately 230,000 clones in the sample, 80% to 90% were seen once. What was sequenced was peripheral blood. The origin of the receptors is an elderly man with acute or convalescent COVID-19.

The rearrangement joins TRBV5-1 to TRBJ2-3, with 11 bases that match TRBD2. Trimming removed 4 bases from V and 6 bases from J; junction bases left unmatched: 13. The CDR3 sequence is 17 residues long. Germline V gives CDR1 SGHRS, CDR2 YFSETQ. The CDR3 reads CASSPPTSGTGVDTQYF. The CDR3, as DNA: TGCGCCAGCAGCCCGCCGACTAGCGGGACGGGGGTTGATACGCAGTATTTT. Full variable domain (remainder filled in from reference TRBV5-1 and TRBJ2-3): KAGVTQTPRYLIKTRGQQVTLSCSPISGHRSVSWYQQTPGQGLQFLFEYFSETQRNKGNFPGRFSGRQFSNSRSEMNVSTLELGDSALYLCASSPPTSGTGVDTQYFGPGTRLTVL.

The gene calls are TRBV29-1 and TRBJ2-3; 11 nucleotides line up with TRBD1. Per the germline V gene, CDR1 is SQVTM and CDR2 is ANQGSEA. V lost 6 bases and J lost 5; bases outside the gene matches: 7. This CDR3 spans 14 amino acids. The CDR3 region is CSVVPGTGGDTQYF. CDR3 DNA sequence: TGCAGCGTGGTACCCGGGACAGGGGGAGATACGCAGTATTTT.

The V and J genes are TRBV9 and TRBJ2-5; TRBD1 matches 12 bases. CDR1 is SGDLS, CDR2 YYNGEE, per germline. After removal of 1 base from V and 5 bases from J, the junction contained 9 bases not matched to a gene. This CDR3 region has 17 residues. CDR3 protein: CASSVTPGQGAVETQYF. CDR3 in DNA: TGTGCCAGCAGCGTAACACCGGGACAGGGGGCTGTTGAGACCCAGTACTTC.

The CDR3, as DNA: TGTGCCAGCAGCCGGACCGGACAGGCAACTAATGAAAAACTGTTTTTT. It yields the protein CASSRTGQATNEKLFF. This chain joins TRBV7-9 and TRBJ1-4; 7 nucleotides match TRBD1. Per the germline V gene, CDR1 is SEHNR and CDR2 is FQNEAQ (reference sequence). Trimming removed 5 bases from V and 0 bases from J; junction bases left unmatched: 6. CDR3 size: 16 residues. Drawing the rest from reference TRBV7-9 and TRBJ1-4, the complete variable domain is DTGVSQNPRHKITKRGQNVTFRCDPISEHNRLYWYRQTLGQGPEFLTYFQNEAQLEKSRLLSDRFSAERPKGSFSTLEIQRTEQGDSAMYLCASSRTGQATNEKLFFGSGTQLSVL.

This chain connects TRBV3-1 (or the pseudogene TRBV3-2) to TRBJ2-7; TRBD1 aligns across 10 bases. Germline CDR1 reads LGHDT; CDR2 reads YNNKEL (reference sequence). The length of the CDR3 is 16 residues. The V gene end was trimmed by 1 base and the J gene end by 2 bases; junction bases not matched to a gene: 5. As DNA, the CDR3 is TGTGCCAGCAGCCAAGGAGGGACAGGGGCCGCCTACGAGCAGTACTTC. This encodes CASSQGGTGAAYEQYF.

This chain uses TRBV2 with TRBJ2-2, with D maybe TRBD1 (5 bases). Deletions cut 5 bases from V and 6 bases from J, with 16 bases between. CDR1 and CDR2 from the germline V gene are SNHLY and FYNNEI. This CDR3 spans 15 amino acids. DNA of the CDR3: TGTGCCAGCAGTAACCAGGGTTTGGGCGCCGGGGAGCTGTTTTTT. This translates into CASSNQGLGAGELFF. Drawing the rest from reference TRBV2 and TRBJ2-2, the complete variable domain is EPEVTQTPSHQVTQMGQEVILRCVPISNHLYFYWYRQILGQKVEFLVSFYNNEISEKSEIFDDQFSVERPDGSNFTLKIRSTKLEDSAMYFCASSNQGLGAGELFFGEGSRLTVL.

The V and J genes are TRBV2 and TRBJ2-1, with unresolved D. Trimming took off 7 bases at V and 7 bases at J, with 8 bases between the two ends. CDR1 is SNHLY, CDR2 FYNNEI, per germline. This CDR3 comprises 11 residues. The CDR3 DNA follows: TGTGCCAGCACCCTGGCTAATGAGCAGTTCTTC. As protein: CASTLANEQFF.

The chain recombines TRBV15 with TRBJ1-1; TRBD1 might be the D (5 bases). V lost 0 bases and J lost 5, with 10 bases in between. Germline-derived CDR1 and CDR2 are LNHNV and YYDKDF (reference sequence). This CDR3 has 14 residues. CDR3 nucleotides: TGTGCCACCAGCAGAGAACTCCGGGGGACTGAAGCTTTCTTT. Residues: CATSRELRGTEAFF.

The chain joins TRBV6-6 to TRBJ2-7, with D unresolved. The CDR3 runs to 13 residues. Trimming left V 10 bases short and J 5 bases short, with 18 bases between. Germline V gene lookup returns CDR1 MNHNY and CDR2 SVGAGI (reference sequence). The CDR3: CATWSTSKNEQYF. CDR3 in DNA: TGTGCCACCTGGTCCACCTCTAAGAACGAGCAGTACTTC.

V is TRBV12-5 and J is TRBJ2-7; 7 bases align to TRBD1. Per germline, CDR1 LGHNT and CDR2 FRNRAP. V lost 7 bases, J lost 0 bases, and 6 bases stayed unmatched. CDR3 size: 14 residues. The CDR3 here is CASAEGQSSYEQYF. In DNA form, the CDR3 reads TGTGCTAGTGCCGAGGGACAGAGCTCCTACGAGCAGTACTTC.

V is TRBV2 and J is TRBJ1-1, with D hard to call. Germline V CDR1 and CDR2: SNHLY, FYNNEI. V dropped 2 bases and J dropped 11 bases, with 21 bases sitting between them. The CDR3 covers 15 residues. The CDR3 reads CASSEKSSGNRRAFF. The CDR3, as DNA: TGTGCCAGCAGTGAAAAAAGTTCGGGGAATAGGAGGGCTTTCTTT.

The gene calls are TRBV4-1 and TRBJ2-5, with TRBD1 matching 8 bases. V shed 4 bases and J 7 bases; nucleotides not matched to a gene: 11. In germline, CDR1 is MGHRA, CDR2 YSYEKL. The CDR3 covers 15 residues. The CDR3 sequence is CASSPTGVTAGTQYF. The CDR3, as DNA: TGCGCCAGCAGCCCGACAGGGGTTACGGCCGGGACCCAGTACTTC.

V usage is TRBV7-9 and J usage is TRBJ1-4; D is ambiguous. Trimming shortened V by 3 bases and J by 0 bases, and 8 bases separated the two germline ends. Germline values: CDR1 SEHNR, CDR2 FQNEAQ (reference sequence). This CDR3 is built from 15 residues. The CDR3 bases are TGTGCCAGCAGCTTTAGGGAGGCAACTAATGAAAAACTGTTTTTT. It specifies CASSFREATNEKLFF.

This clone has only one observation. The CDR3 spells CASSQGLAAYNEQFF. The DNA for the CDR3 is TGTGCCAGCAGCCAGGGACTAGCGGCGTACAATGAGCAGTTCTTC. V gene TRBV14 combines with J gene TRBJ2-1; 11 bases align to TRBD2. The V gene's germline CDR1 is SGHDN and CDR2 FVKESK. The V gene end was trimmed by 3 bases and the J gene end by 4 bases; junction bases not matched to a gene: 2. The CDR3 covers 15 residues. Together with reference TRBV14 and TRBJ2-1, the CDR3 gives the full variable domain: EAGVTQFPSHSVIEKGQTVTLRCDPISGHDNLYWYRRVMGKEIKFLLHFVKESKQDESGMPNNRFLAERTGGTYSTLKVQPAELEDSGVYFCASSQGLAAYNEQFFGPGTRLTVL.

The rearrangement uses TRBV19 and TRBJ1-4, with TRBD1 matching over 11 bases. The junction had 10 bases not matched to a gene; V was cut back by 2 bases and J by 8 bases. The CDR3 totals 17 residues. The germline V gene encodes CDR1 LNHDA and CDR2 SQIVND (reference sequence). The CDR3 nucleotides read TGTGCCAGTAGTATACCCCGGACAGGGGGCGATACCGAAAAACTGTTTTTT. Residues: CASSIPRTGGDTEKLFF.

This sequence joins TRBV3-1 (or the pseudogene TRBV3-2) and TRBJ2-7; weak D call: TRBD1 (5 bases). Trimming cost V 4 bases and J 2 bases, with 12 bases left between them. From germline, CDR1 is LGHDT and CDR2 YNNKEL (reference sequence). The CDR3 has 14 amino acids. CDR3 nucleotide sequence: TGTGCCAGCAGCCTTAGACTGGGGCCCTACGAGCAGTACTTC. Encoded protein: CASSLRLGPYEQYF.

The genes are TRBV4-2 and TRBJ2-2; tentative D call: TRBD1 (6 bases). V lost 0 bases, J lost 7 bases, and 12 bases lay in between. The CDR3 is 15 amino acids. Germline CDR1 is LGHNA and CDR2 is YNFKEQ. The CDR3 DNA follows: TGTGCCAGCAGCCAAGATGGGACAAGGGTCGGGGAGCTGTTTTTT. Its protein is CASSQDGTRVGELFF.

Here the CDR3 reads CASSVGAGYGYTF. The CDR3 DNA sequence: TGTGCCAGCAGCGTGGGGGCAGGTTATGGCTACACCTTC. The chain links TRBV5-4 to TRBJ1-2, with D possibly matching TRBD1 (6 bases). Germline-derived CDR1 and CDR2 are SGHNT and YYREEE (reference sequence). Deletions cut 4 bases from V and 5 bases from J, with 12 bases between. CDR3 length: 13 amino acids.

This clone was detected only a few times. This chain joins TRBV18 and TRBJ1-6; TRBD1 is a possible D gene (6 bases). CDR3 length: 13 amino acids. Germline-derived CDR1 and CDR2 are KGHSH and LQKENI. Trimming took off 5 bases at V and 5 bases at J, with 7 bases between the two ends. The CDR3 loop reads CASSTGNNSPLHF. The DNA of the CDR3 is TGTGCCAGCTCAACAGGGAATAATTCACCCCTCCACTTT.

The chain uses TRBV2 and TRBJ1-6; a possible D gene is TRBD1 (5 bases). Per the germline V gene, CDR1 is SNHLY and CDR2 is FYNNEI. This CDR3 has 13 residues. V lost 4 bases and J lost 8, with 9 bases in between. The chain's CDR3 is CASSVGGDSPLHF. The CDR3 DNA follows: TGTGCCAGCAGTGTCGGGGGGGATTCACCCCTCCACTTT.

This chain uses TRBV7-9 with TRBJ2-7, with D possibly being TRBD1 (7 bases). The CDR3 is 14 amino acids. CDR1 is SEHNR and CDR2 is FQNEAQ in the germline V gene (reference sequence). V gave up 3 bases and J gave up 5 bases, with 14 bases separating them. The CDR3 bases are TGTGCCAGCAGCTTTCGCGGGACAGTCAACGAGCAGTACTTC. Translating it yields CASSFRGTVNEQYF. The full variable domain, completed using reference TRBV7-9 and TRBJ2-7, is DTGVSQNPRHKITKRGQNVTFRCDPISEHNRLYWYRQTLGQGPEFLTYFQNEAQLEKSRLLSDRFSAERPKGSFSTLEIQRTEQGDSAMYLCASSFRGTVNEQYFGPGTRLTVT.

This clone was seen a few times. V and J are TRBV7-3 and TRBJ2-1, with a tentative D call TRBD2 (6 bases). The CDR3 runs 15 residues. V was shortened by 5 bases and J by 4 bases, with 15 bases between the two germline ends. Germline V lookup: CDR1 SGHTA, CDR2 FQGTGA. The CDR3 nucleotides are TGTGCCAGCAGCCCGACTAGGATAGTTTACAATGAGCAGTTCTTC. Translation: CASSPTRIVYNEQFF. The variable domain in full, completed from reference TRBV7-3 and TRBJ2-1, reads GAGVSQTPSNKVTEKGKYVELRCDPISGHTALYWYRQSLGQGPEFLIYFQGTGAADDSGLPNDRFFAVRPEGSVSTLKIQRTERGDSAVYLCASSPTRIVYNEQFFGPGTRLTVL.

The V and J genes are TRBV4-2 and TRBJ2-5, with TRBD2 as a possible D gene (6 bases). There are 14 residues in the CDR3. V was cut by 1 base and J by 4 bases, with 10 bases left in between. Per the germline V gene, CDR1 is LGHNA and CDR2 is YNFKEQ. CDR3 region: CASSQGGAGETQYF. DNA of the CDR3: TGTGCCAGCAGCCAAGGGGGAGCGGGAGAGACCCAGTACTTC.

V usage is TRBV5-1 and J usage is TRBJ1-5; tentatively, D is TRBD1 (6 bases). The CDR3 has 15 amino acids. Trimming removed 0 bases from V and 7 bases from J, with 14 bases in between. Germline V gene lookup returns CDR1 SGHRS and CDR2 YFSETQ. In nucleotides, the CDR3 is TGCGCCAGCAGCTTGGGAGGGGGGGCTCGACAGCCCCAGCATTTT. Translating it yields CASSLGGGARQPQHF.